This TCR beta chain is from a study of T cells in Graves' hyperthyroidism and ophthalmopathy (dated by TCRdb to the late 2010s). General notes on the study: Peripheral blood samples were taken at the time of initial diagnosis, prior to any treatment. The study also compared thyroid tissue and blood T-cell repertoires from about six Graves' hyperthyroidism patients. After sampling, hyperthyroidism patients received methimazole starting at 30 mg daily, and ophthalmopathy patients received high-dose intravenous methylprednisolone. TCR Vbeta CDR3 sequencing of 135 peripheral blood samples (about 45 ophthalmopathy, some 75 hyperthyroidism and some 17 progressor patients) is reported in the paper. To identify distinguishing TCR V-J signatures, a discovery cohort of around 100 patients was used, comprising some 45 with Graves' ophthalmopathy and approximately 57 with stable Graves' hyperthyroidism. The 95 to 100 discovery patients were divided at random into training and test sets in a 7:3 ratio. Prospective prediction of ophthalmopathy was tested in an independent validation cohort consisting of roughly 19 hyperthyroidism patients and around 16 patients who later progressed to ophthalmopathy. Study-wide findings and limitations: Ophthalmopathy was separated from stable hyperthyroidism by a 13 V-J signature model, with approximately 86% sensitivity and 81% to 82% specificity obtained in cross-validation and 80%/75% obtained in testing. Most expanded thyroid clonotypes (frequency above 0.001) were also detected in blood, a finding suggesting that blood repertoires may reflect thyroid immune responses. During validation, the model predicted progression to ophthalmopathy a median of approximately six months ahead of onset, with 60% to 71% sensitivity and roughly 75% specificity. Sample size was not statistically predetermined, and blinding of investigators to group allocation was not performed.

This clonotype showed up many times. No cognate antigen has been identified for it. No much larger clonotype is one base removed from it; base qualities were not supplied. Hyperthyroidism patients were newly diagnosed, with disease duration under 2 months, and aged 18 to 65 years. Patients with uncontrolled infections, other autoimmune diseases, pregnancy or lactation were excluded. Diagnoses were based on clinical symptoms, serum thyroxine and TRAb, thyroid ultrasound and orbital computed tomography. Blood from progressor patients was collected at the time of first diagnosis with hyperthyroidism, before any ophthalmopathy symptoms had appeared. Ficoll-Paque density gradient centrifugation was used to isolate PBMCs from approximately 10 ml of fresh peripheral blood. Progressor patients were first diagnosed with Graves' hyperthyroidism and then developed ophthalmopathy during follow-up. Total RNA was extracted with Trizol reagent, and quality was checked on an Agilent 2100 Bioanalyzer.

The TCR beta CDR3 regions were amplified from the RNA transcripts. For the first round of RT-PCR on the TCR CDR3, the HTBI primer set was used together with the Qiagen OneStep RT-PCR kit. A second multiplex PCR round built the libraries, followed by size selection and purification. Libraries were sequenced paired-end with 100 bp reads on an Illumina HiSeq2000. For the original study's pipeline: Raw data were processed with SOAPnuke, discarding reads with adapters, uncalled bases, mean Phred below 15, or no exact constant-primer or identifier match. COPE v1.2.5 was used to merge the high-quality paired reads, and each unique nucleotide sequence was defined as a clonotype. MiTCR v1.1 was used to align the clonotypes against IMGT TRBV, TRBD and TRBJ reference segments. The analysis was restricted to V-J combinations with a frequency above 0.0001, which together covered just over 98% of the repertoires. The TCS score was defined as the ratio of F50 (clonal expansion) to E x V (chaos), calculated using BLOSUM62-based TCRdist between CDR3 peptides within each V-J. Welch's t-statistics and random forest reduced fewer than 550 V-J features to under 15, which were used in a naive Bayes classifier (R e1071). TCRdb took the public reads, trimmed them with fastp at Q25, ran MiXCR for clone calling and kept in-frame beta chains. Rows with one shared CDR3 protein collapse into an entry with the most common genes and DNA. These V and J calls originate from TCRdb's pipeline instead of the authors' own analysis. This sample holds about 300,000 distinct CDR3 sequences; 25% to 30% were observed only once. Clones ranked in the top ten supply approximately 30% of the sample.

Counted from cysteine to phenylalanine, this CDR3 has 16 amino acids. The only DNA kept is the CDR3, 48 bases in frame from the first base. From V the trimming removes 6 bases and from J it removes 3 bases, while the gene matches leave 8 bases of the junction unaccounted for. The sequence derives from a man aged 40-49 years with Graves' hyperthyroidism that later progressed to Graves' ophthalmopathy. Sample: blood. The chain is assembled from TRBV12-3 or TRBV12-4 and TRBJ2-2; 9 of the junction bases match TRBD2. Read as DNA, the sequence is TGTGCCAGCAGCCCCGGGGTAGCGGGAGACACCGGGGAGCTGTTTTTT. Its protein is CASSPGVAGDTGELFF.